This T cell receptor (beta chain) was obtained from a study of blood T cells in healthy people across ages. Trimming pared 4 bases from V and 0 bases from J, leaving 12 bases between. The CDR3 extends over 15 amino acids. The V gene's germline CDR1 is LGHNA and CDR2 YNFKEQ. Every donor provided 7.5 to 10 milliliters of peripheral blood. Each sample provided at least 5 micrograms of extracted total RNA. For the second PCR, which ran for roughly 7 to 11 cycles, a sample-barcoded 5' primer and a J-beta primer mix were used. Researchers report that a template-switch adaptor with 12 random nucleotides tagged each cDNA molecule. TCRdb reanalysed the 5' RACE reads using MiXCR and keeps one entry per CDR3 protein. The sample has 1.8 million or so distinct CDR3 sequences, around 42% seen once; the top ten hold approximately 22%. This clonotype was detected only a few times.

This clonotype was sampled from a human donor in good health. Source material: blood. This chain joins TRBV4-2 and TRBJ1-1, with D maybe TRBD1 (5 bases). The CDR3, as DNA: TGTGCCAGCAGCCTAACAGGAAGCATGAACACTGAAGCTTTCTTT. This gives the protein CASSLTGSMNTEAFF.